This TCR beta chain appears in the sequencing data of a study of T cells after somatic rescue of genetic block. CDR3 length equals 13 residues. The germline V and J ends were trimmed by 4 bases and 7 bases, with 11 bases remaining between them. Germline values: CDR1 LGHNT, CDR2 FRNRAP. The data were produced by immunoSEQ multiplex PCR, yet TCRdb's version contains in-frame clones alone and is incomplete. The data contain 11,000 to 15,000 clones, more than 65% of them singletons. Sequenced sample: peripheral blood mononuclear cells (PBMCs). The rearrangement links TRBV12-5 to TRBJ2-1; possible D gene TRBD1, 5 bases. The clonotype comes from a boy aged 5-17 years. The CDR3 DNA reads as TGTGCTAGTGGTTCAGGGATTGTTAATGAGCAGTTCTTC. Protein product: CASGSGIVNEQFF.